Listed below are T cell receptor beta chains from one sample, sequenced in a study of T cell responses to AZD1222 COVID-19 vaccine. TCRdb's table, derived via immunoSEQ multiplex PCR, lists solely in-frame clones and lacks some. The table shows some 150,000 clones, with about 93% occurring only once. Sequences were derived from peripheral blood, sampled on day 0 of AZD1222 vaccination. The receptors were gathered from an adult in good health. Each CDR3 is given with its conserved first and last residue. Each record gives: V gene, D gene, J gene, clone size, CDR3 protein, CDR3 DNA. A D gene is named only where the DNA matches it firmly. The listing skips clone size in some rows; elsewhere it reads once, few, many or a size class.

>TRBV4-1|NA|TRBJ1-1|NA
CASSPRGGRMNTEAFF
TGCGCCAGCAGCCCCAGGGGAGGCCGGATGAACACTGAAGCTTTCTTT
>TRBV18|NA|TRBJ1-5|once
CASSPPGTGTYSNQPQHF
TGTGCCAGCTCACCACCCGGGACGGGCACGTATAGCAATCAGCCCCAGCATTTT
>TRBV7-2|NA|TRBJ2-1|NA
CASSLVVAVNEQFF
TGTGCCAGCAGCTTAGTTGTAGCGGTCAATGAGCAGTTCTTC
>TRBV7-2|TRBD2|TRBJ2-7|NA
CASSQTSEGSYEQYF
TGTGCCAGCAGCCAGACTAGCGAAGGCTCCTACGAGCAGTACTTC
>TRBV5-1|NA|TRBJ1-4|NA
CASSLSGATNEKLFF
TGCGCCAGCAGCTTGAGTGGGGCAACTAATGAAAAACTGTTTTTT
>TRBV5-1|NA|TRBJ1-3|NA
CASSLAEDFSGNTIYF
TGCGCCAGCAGCTTGGCCGAGGACTTCTCTGGAAACACCATATATTTT
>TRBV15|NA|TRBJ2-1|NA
CATSRHSQGFEQFF
TGTGCCACCAGCAGGCACAGTCAGGGTTTTGAGCAGTTCTTC
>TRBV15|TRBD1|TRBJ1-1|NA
CATSRGTGNTEAFF
TGTGCCACCAGCAGAGGGACAGGGAACACTGAAGCTTTCTTT
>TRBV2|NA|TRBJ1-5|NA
CASNNLRANQPQHF
TGTGCCAGCAACAATCTTCGGGCCAATCAGCCCCAGCATTTT
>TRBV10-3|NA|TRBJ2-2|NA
CAISEKGYNPTGELFF
TGTGCCATCAGTGAGAAGGGGTATAACCCTACCGGGGAGCTGTTTTTT
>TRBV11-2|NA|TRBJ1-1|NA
CASSLGGPGKAFF
TGTGCCAGCAGCTTGGGGGGCCCTGGAAAAGCTTTCTTT
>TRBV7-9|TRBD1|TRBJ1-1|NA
CASSSFGQGGSEAFF
TGTGCCAGCAGCTCCTTTGGACAGGGGGGGAGTGAAGCTTTCTTT
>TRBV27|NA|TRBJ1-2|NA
CASSLWPRSNYGYTF
TGTGCCAGCAGTTTATGGCCCAGGAGCAACTATGGCTACACCTTC
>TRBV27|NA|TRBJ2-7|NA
CASSLLQDPGGQYF
TGTGCCAGCAGTTTATTACAGGACCCCGGCGGGCAGTACTTC
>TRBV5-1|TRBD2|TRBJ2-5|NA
CASSPSGALETQYF
TGCGCCAGCAGCCCGAGCGGGGCCTTGGAGACCCAGTACTTC
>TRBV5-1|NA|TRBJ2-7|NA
CASSYGTLTYEQYF
TGCGCCAGCAGCTACGGGACCCTCACCTACGAGCAGTACTTC
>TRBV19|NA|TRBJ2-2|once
CASSTQRGGTVDTGELFF
TGTGCCAGTAGTACCCAGAGGGGGGGGACAGTGGACACCGGGGAGCTGTTTTTT
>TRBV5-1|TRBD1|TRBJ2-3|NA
CASSYRDSSTDTQYF
TGCGCCAGCAGCTACCGGGACAGTAGTACAGATACGCAGTATTTT
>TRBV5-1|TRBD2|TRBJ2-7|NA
CASSWLAGDHEQYF
TGCGCCAGCAGCTGGCTAGCGGGAGACCACGAGCAGTACTTC
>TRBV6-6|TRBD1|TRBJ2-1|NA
CASRDRGSPGEEQFF
TGTGCCAGCCGGGACAGGGGATCCCCGGGGGAAGAGCAGTTCTTC
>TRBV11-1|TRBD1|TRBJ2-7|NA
CASSRGQGSYEQYF
TGTGCCAGCAGCAGGGGACAGGGTTCCTACGAGCAGTACTTC
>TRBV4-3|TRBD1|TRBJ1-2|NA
CASSQNGQGRNGYTF
TGCGCCAGCAGCCAAAATGGACAGGGTCGAAATGGCTACACCTTC
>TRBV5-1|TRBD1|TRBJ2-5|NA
CASSPLGAGGQETQYF
TGCGCCAGCAGCCCCCTAGGGGCAGGGGGCCAAGAGACCCAGTACTTC
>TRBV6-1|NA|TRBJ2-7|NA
CASSEALWVGEQYF
TGTGCCAGCAGTGAAGCCCTCTGGGTCGGCGAGCAGTACTTC
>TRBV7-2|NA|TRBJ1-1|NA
CASSLGGGGGTEAFF
TGTGCCAGCAGCTTAGGCGGGGGAGGGGGGACGGAAGCTTTCTTT
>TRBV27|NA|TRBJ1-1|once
CASTPGAQRSTEAFF
TGTGCCAGCACCCCTGGCGCCCAACGATCCACTGAAGCTTTCTTT
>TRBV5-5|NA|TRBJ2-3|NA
CATIKGDTQYF
TGTGCCACTATCAAGGGAGATACGCAGTATTTT
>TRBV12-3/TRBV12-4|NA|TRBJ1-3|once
CASSFRPVGTIYF
TGTGCCAGCAGTTTTCGCCCGGTGGGCACCATATATTTT
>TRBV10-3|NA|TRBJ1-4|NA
CAISELTEKLFF
TGTGCCATCAGTGAGTTGACGGAAAAACTGTTTTTT
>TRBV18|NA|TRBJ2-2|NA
CASSGTGSTGELFF
TGTGCCAGCTCAGGTACAGGGAGCACCGGGGAGCTGTTTTTT
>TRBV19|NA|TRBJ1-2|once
CASTAPRPTSGVLGYGYTF
TGTGCCAGTACCGCACCTCGACCCACTTCAGGGGTTTTAGGCTATGGCTACACCTTC
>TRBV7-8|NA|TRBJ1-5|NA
CASSLDGHPQHF
TGTGCCAGCAGCTTAGACGGTCATCCCCAGCATTTT
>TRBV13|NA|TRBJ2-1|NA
CASSLGGTKREQFF
TGTGCCAGCAGCTTAGGGGGAACGAAACGGGAGCAGTTCTTC
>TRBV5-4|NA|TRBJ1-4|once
CASSQTESARAHEKLFF
TGTGCCAGCAGCCAAACAGAGTCCGCCAGGGCACACGAAAAACTGTTTTTT
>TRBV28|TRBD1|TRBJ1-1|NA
CASRTQGANTEAFF
TGTGCCAGCAGAACCCAGGGGGCAAACACTGAAGCTTTCTTT
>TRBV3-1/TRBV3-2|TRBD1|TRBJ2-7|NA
CASSQETGVHEQYF
TGTGCCAGCAGCCAAGAAACAGGGGTCCACGAGCAGTACTTC
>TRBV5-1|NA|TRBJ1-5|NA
CASSPLPPGQVLGSNQPQHF
TGCGCCAGCAGCCCTCTCCCCCCGGGACAAGTACTAGGAAGCAATCAGCCCCAGCATTTT
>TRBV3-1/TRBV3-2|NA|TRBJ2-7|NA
CASSQGGPTSYEQYF
TGTGCCAGCAGCCAAGGGGGGCCTACCTCCTACGAGCAGTACTTC
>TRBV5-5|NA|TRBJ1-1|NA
CASSLRETEAFF
TGTGCCAGCAGCTTGCGGGAAACTGAAGCTTTCTTT
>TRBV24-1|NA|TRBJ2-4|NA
CATSDSLVNIQYF
TGTGCCACCAGTGACTCACTAGTTAACATTCAGTACTTC
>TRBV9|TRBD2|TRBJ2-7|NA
CASSVGLAGNTEQYF
TGTGCCAGCAGCGTAGGGCTAGCGGGAAATACCGAGCAGTACTTC
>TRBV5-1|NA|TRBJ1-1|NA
CASSLEGTLNTEAFF
TGCGCCAGCAGCTTGGAGGGGACATTAAACACTGAAGCTTTCTTT
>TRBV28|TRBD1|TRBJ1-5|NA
CASSEGTGTQPQHF
TGTGCCAGCAGCGAAGGGACAGGGACTCAGCCCCAGCATTTT
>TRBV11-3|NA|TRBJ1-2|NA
CASSFRRRGRGYTF
TGTGCCAGCAGCTTTCGAAGGAGGGGCAGAGGCTACACCTTC
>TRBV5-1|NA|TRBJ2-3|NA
CASRESIDTQYF
TGCGCCAGCAGGGAGTCGATAGATACGCAGTATTTT
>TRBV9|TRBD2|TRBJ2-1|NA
CASSVVEREGPNEQFF
TGTGCCAGCAGCGTAGTGGAGCGGGAGGGCCCGAATGAGCAGTTCTTC
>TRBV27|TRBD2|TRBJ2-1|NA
CASRGQGLAVNEQFF
TGTGCCAGCAGGGGGCAGGGACTAGCGGTGAATGAGCAGTTCTTC
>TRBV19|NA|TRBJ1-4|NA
CASSTYRVGNEKLFF
TGTGCCAGTAGTACCTACAGGGTGGGGAATGAAAAACTGTTTTTT
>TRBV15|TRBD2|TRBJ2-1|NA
CATSRGTAGEEQFF
TGTGCCACCAGCAGAGGAACAGCGGGAGAGGAGCAGTTCTTC
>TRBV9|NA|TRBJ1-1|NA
CASSVVFNTEAFF
TGTGCCAGCAGCGTAGTATTTAACACTGAAGCTTTCTTT
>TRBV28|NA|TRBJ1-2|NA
CASRRDPRDGYTF
TGTGCCAGCAGGCGGGACCCGCGGGATGGCTACACCTTC